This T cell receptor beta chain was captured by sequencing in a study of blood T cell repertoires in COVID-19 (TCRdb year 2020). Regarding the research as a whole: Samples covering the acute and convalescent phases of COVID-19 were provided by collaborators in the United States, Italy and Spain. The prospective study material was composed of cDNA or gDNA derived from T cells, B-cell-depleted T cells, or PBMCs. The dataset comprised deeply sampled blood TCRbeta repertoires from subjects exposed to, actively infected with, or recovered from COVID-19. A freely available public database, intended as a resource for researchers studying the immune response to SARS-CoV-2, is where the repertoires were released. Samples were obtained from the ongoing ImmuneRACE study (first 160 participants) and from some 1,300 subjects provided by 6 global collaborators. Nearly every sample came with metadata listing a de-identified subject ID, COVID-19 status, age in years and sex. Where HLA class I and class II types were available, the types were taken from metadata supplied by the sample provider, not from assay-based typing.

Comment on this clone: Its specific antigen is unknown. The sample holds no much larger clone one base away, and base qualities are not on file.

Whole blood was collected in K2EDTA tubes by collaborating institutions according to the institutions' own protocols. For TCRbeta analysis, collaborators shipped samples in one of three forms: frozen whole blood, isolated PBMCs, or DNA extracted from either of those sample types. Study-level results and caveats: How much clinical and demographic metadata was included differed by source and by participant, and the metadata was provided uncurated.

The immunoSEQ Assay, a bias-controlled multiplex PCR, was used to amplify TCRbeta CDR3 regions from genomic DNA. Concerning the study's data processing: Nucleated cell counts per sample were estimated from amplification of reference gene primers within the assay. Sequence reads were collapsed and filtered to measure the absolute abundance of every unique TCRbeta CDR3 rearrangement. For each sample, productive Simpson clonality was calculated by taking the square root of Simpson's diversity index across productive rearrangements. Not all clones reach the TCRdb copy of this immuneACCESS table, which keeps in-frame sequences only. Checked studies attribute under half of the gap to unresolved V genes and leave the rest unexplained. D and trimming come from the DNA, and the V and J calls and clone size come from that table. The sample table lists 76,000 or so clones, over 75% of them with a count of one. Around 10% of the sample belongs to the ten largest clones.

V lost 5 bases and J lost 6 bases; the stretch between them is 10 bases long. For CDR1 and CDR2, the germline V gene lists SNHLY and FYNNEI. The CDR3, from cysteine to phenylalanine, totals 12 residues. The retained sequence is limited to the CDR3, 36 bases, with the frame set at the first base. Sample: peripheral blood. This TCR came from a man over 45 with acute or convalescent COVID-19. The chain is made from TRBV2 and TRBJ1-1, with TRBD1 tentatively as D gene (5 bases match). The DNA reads TGTGCCAGCAGTCTTTGGGGGGCTGAAGCTTTCTTT. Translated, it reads CASSLWGAEAFF.